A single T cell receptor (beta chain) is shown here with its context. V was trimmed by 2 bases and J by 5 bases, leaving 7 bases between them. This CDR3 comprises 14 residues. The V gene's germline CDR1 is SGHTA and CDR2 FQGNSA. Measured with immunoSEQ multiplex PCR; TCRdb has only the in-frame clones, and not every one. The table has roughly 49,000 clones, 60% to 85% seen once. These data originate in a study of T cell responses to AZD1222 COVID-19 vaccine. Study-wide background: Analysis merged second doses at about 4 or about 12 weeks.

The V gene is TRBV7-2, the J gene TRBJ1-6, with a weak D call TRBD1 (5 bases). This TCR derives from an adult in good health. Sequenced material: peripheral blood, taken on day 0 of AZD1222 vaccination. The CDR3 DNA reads TGTGCCAGCAGCTTATGGGGGGATAATTCACCCCTCCACTTT. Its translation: CASSLWGDNSPLHF.